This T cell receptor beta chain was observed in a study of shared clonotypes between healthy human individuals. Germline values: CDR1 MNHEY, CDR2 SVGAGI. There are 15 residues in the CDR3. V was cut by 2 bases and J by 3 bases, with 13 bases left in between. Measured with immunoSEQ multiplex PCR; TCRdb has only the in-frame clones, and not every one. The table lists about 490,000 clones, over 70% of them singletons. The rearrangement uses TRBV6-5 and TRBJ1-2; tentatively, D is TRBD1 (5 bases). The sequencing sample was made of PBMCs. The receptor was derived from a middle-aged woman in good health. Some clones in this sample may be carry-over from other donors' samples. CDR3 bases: TGTGCCAGCAGTTACCCGGGGGGGGAGGACTATGGCTACACCTTC. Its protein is CASSYPGGEDYGYTF.